This TCR beta chain comes out of a study of blood T cell repertoires in COVID-19. Looking at the study overall: The cDNA or gDNA used as material had been derived from T cells, B-cell-depleted T cells, or PBMCs.

Original methodology: Nucleated cell number was recorded as an estimate derived from reference gene primer amplification. The table came from immunoSEQ multiplex PCR; TCRdb's copy has only in-frame clones and leaves some out. That table gives V, J and clone size, and the DNA gave D and trimming. The sample consists of some 120,000 clones, approximately 71% of them appearing once. This clone was observed a handful of times. Sequenced input: peripheral blood. The clonotype originates from a woman in her 70s with acute or convalescent COVID-19.

Here the CDR3 DNA reads TGTGCCACCGCGGACAGCTCCAGCACAGATACGCAGTATTTT. Residues: CATADSSSTDTQYF. The J gene is TRBJ2-3, the V gene TRBV19; a weak D match, TRBD1 (6 bases). In germline, CDR1 is LNHDA, CDR2 SQIVND (reference sequence). CDR3 length: 14 amino acids. V dropped 10 bases and J dropped 0 bases, with 14 bases sitting between them.